Included here is one T cell receptor beta chain sequence, with context. Its cognate antigen is unknown. The CDR3 length is 16 residues. Germline CDR1 reads SNHLY; CDR2 reads FYNNEI. The V gene end was trimmed by 3 bases and the J gene end by 2 bases; junction bases not matched to a gene: 8. This entry comes from a study of shared clonotypes between healthy human individuals. Study conclusions and caveats: Naive subsets generally exceeded memory subsets in estimated richness. Large depth notwithstanding, sorted-subset sequencing proved incomplete by rarefaction. Apart from blood, nothing was sampled; tissue repertoires likely differ.

The assay was immunoSEQ multiplex PCR, and TCRdb's table has in-frame clones only and misses some. The repertoire holds 2 million or so clones, with 85% to 95% as singletons. The chain uses TRBV2 and TRBJ2-3; 7 bases align to TRBD1. The TCR comes from a man younger than 30 in good health. The sample was naive CD4+ T cells sorted from blood. The subset here: CD45RA+ positively selected. CDR3 nucleotides: TGTGCCAGCAGTGAGCCGCCGGGACAGATCACAGATACGCAGTATTTT. This codes for CASSEPPGQITDTQYF.